This T cell receptor beta chain was found in a study of cytomegalovirus exposure and HLA in healthy donors (dated by TCRdb to 2017 to 2019). As for the study more broadly: An earlier analysis of some 550 of the donors reported approximately 290 Gb of sequence data and some 120 million unique TCR beta sequences from about 200 million T cells. In an earlier analysis of more than 550 of the donors, high-throughput TCR beta sequencing was used to judge whether each TCR beta V gene segment behaved as functional or pseudogenic. Among some 410 genotyped donors of the cohort, an average of roughly 240,000 unique TCR beta nucleotide sequences were sequenced per donor, approximately 20% of them non-productive. The study profiled the T cell repertoires of about 720 subjects by immunosequencing and related them to cytomegalovirus serostatus. A later analysis re-examined previously published TCR beta repertoires from about 670 donors and added high-resolution HLA genotyping to investigate patterns of TCR occurrence. The study aimed to test whether signatures of past pathogen exposure could be identified by cataloging public T cell receptors. All discovery cohort repertoires had been generated using a single sequencing platform. In the later analysis, no new phenotypic data were used to find candidate immune exposures; instead, reliance was placed on TCR beta sequences and their occurrence across donors. Typing coverage varied by locus: roughly 620-640 donors for A, B, C, DRB1 and DQB1; approximately 520 for DQA1; around 610 for DPA1; more than 450 for DPB1. Among the roughly 390 genotyped donors, around 79% belonged to the genetic ancestry cluster associated with self-reported Caucasian donors. The study combined high-throughput TCR immunosequencing, statistical association of individual TCRs with disease status, and machine learning to predict cytomegalovirus infection status. Several DR-DQ haplotypes were treated as single units for association and clustering because of strong linkage in the cohort. Roughly 300 gigabases of sequencing data and around 88 million unique TCR sequences made up an early release that covered under 750 HLA-typed donors. Genome-wide SNP genotypes for about 65% of the roughly 700 donors were used in a later genetic analysis, which treated that subset as a discovery cohort. A separate validation cohort of roughly 110 different subjects was used in addition to the 666-subject first cohort. Both class I and class II loci were covered by HLA typing, at four-digit resolution. Donor age, sex, ethnicity and CMV serostatus were compiled alongside the repertoire data.

Concerning this clone itself: There is no known antigen for this receptor. Per-base quality was not reported, and no clone a single base away is much larger than it.

Library creation used the immunoSEQ multiplex PCR assay. The multiplex PCR relied on a mix of 60 forward primers for TCR Vbeta segments and 13 reverse primers for TCR Jbeta segments. The CDR3 region of rearranged TCR beta genes was amplified from genomic DNA with a multiplex PCR assay. The Illumina HiSeq System was used to sequence the amplified TCR beta libraries as 87-base-pair reads. On the study's bioinformatics: Across the 600 to 700 repertoires, a later analysis counted around 80 million unique TCR beta chains, about 10 million of which were shared by at least two donors. A nearest-neighbor algorithm error-corrected the raw reads and collapsed the reads into unique sequences, merging closely related sequences to remove PCR and sequencing errors. CDR3 sequences were aligned to IMGT reference sequences to assign V, D and J gene segments. For a sequence to be retained, a match of at least six nucleotides was required to both a V gene segment and a J gene segment. Rearrangements were called productive when the CDR3 lacked stop codons and stayed in frame with V and J; all others were non-productive. Following IMGT convention, CDR3 was defined as the stretch from the second conserved V-encoded cysteine to the conserved J-encoded phenylalanine. In an earlier analysis of more than 550 of the donors, sequences lacking an unambiguous match to a single V gene segment were excluded. In an earlier analysis of approximately 550 of the donors, V segments were called functional above 56.7% productive rearrangements and were called segregating when the between-donor standard deviation exceeded 5%. To diagnose cytomegalovirus status from the catalog of TCR beta chain sequences, a statistical classification framework was built. A later analysis assigned V and J genes by comparing TCR nucleotide sequences with IMGT/GENE-DB human TR gene sequences. In a later analysis, CDR3 sequences and most-parsimonious VDJ recombination scenarios were assigned using the TCRdist pipeline. In a later analysis, each TCR beta chain was defined by its CDR3 amino acid sequence together with its V-gene family, and reads without a unique V-gene family were excluded. To address suspected cross-contamination and a sequencing artifact, a later analysis removed over 500 highly shared, low-generation-probability nucleotide sequences. In a later analysis, a clonal expansion index was calculated for each public chain from normalized within-repertoire ranks of inferred template counts. In a later analysis, generation probabilities were computed using a VDJ recombination model fitted to out-of-frame rearrangements, and the results were checked against IGoR. Hypergeometric tests were used in a later analysis to score TCR-TCR, TCR-HLA and TCR-CMV co-occurrence, with a repertoire-size bias correction applied to the TCR pairs. False discovery rates were estimated in a later analysis by permuting HLA or CMV assignments 20 times. In a later analysis, co-occurring TCRs were grouped with DBSCAN, and TCRdist sequence similarity was added when clustering was performed within HLA-allele-positive subsets. Co-occurrence clustering excluded repertoires with fewer than 30,000 or more than 120,000 public chains, plus five with anomalous nucleotide sharing. As stored in TCRdb, this immuneACCESS dataset retains in-frame rearrangements with V and J assigned. A fraction of the clones does not appear; measured against another copy, unresolved V genes explain less than half of the discrepancy, and the remainder lacks a known reason. V and J calls and clone size are given by that table; D and trimming were obtained from the DNA. This sample lists some 190,000 clones; around 80% were detected once. The top ten constitute about 2.1% of the sample.

The cohort comprised 670 or so healthy bone marrow donors. At the time of sampling, every cohort member was nominally healthy, though immune exposures that went unrecorded were likely present. The donor tested CMV seronegative, placing the donor among the 350 or so seronegative members of the cohort. A peripheral blood sample was collected from each donor, and TCR beta sequencing was performed on peripheral blood mononuclear cells. Genomic DNA extraction from the blood cell samples was performed with the Qiagen DNeasy Blood Extraction Kit. V is pruned by 7 bases and J by 2 bases, leaving 6 bases of the junction without a gene match. CDR3 length: 15 amino acids, cysteine to phenylalanine. Solely the CDR3 DNA is kept, with 45 bases framed from the first base. CDR1 and CDR2 are read off the germline V gene as SGHTA and FQGNSA. Overall results and qualifications from the work: A later genetic analysis associated a missense DCLRE1C variant with V-gene and J-gene trimming of TCR beta chains, and an independent cohort replicated the association. Because the 87-base-pair reads could not distinguish some IMGT-functional V segments, including TRBV6-2 and TRBV6-3, those segments were excluded. Approximately 18 rarely observed V segments, including chromosome 9 orphons, were excluded from the earlier analysis of approximately 500 of the donors because counts were too low. A later analysis found that most CMV-associated TCR beta chains appeared HLA-restricted, with HLA associations seemingly driven largely by CMV exposure. An earlier analysis of 450 to 750 of the donors showed that most TCR beta V segments appeared in productive rearrangements either about 87% or about 30% of the time, which broadly matched IMGT annotations. Correlated functional status among segregating V segments might reflect linkage disequilibrium, but an unknown experimental factor could not be ruled out. Roughly uniform sequencing depth across donors was assumed in presence/absence analyses, although this assumption may not hold. In a later analysis, HLA-associated TCR beta chains were found to be more clonally expanded and to have lower generation probabilities than equally common non-associated chains. When HLA alleles, especially DR and DQ, strongly co-occurred, attributing TCR associations to individual alleles was difficult. The cohort was sequenced for TCR beta chains only, and without alpha or paired-chain data the features that could be detected were limited. Because HLA typing was missing for some donors at each locus, association tests included only the typed subset. In a later genetic analysis, fewer N-insertions in productive TCRs were reported among donors in an Asian-associated ancestry cluster than the roughly 700-donor mean. The sequencing pipeline was judged likely to have produced a cluster of highly shared sequence variants as a technical artifact. The study gave a list of 150 to 200 TCR beta chains associated with cytomegalovirus. A further reported finding was that TCR beta sequences accurately predicted the HLA-A and HLA-B alleles for most subjects in the first cohort. A few of the identified cytomegalovirus-associated TCR beta chains were confirmed in vitro to be specific for cytomegalovirus antigens. According to a later analysis, TCR association rates differed among HLA loci, with DRB1 alleles showing the most associated TCRs and HLA-C alleles showing the fewest. In both the original and validation cohorts, the classifier was reported to diagnose cytomegalovirus status with high specificity and sensitivity. A later analysis reported that several top co-occurrence clusters appeared linked to parvovirus B19, influenza, CMV and Epstein-Barr virus. It was suggested by the authors that the approach could potentially be generalized to other disease states and immunological phenotypes. While some public TCRs were present in many individuals, most TCR sequences turned up only very rarely across donors. The only immune exposure information available for the cohort was CMV serostatus. At a false discovery rate of 0.05, a later analysis linked about 16,000 TCR beta sequences to specific HLA alleles.

The sequence links TRBV7-2 to TRBJ2-3; 10 nucleotides in the junction match TRBD2. The material sequenced was PBMCs. This TCR came from a woman aged 25 to 45 in good health and CMV-seronegative. At the DNA level, the sequence is TGTGCCAGCACTTTAGCGGGGGGAGTCACAGATACGCAGTATTTT. It encodes CASTLAGGVTDTQYF.